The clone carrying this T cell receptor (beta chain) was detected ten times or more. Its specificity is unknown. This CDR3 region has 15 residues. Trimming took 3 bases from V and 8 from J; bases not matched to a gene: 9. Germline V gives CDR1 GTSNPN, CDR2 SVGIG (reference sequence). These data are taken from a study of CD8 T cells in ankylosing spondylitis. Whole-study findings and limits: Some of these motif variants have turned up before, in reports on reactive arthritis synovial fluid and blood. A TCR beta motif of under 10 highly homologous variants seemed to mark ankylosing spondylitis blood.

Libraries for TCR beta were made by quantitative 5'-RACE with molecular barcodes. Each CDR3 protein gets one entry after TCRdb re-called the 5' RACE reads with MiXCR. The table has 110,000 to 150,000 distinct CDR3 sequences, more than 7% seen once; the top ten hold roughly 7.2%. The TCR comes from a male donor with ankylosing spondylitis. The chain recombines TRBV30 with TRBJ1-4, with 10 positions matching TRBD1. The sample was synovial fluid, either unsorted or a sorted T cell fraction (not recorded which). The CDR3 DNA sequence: TGTGCCTGGAGGGAGCCGGGACAGGGGAACGAAAAACTGTTTTTT. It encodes CAWREPGQGNEKLFF. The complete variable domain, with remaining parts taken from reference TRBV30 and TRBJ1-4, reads SQTIHQWPATLVQPVGSPLSLECTVEGTSNPNLYWYRQAAGRGLQLLFYSVGIGQISSEVPQNLSASRPQDRQFILSSKKLLLSDSGFYLCAWREPGQGNEKLFFGSGTQLSVL.